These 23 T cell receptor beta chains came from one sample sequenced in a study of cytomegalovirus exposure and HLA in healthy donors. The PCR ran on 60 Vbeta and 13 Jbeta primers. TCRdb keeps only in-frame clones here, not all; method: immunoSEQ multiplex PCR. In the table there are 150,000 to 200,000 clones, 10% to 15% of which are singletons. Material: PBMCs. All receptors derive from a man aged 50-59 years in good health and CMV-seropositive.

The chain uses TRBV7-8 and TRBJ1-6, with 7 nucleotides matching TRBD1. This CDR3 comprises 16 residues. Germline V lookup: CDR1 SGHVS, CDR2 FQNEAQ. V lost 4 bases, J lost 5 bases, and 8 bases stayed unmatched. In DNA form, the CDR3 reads TGTGCCAGCAGCTACGGCTGGGACAGCCATAATTCACCCCTCCACTTT. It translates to CASSYGWDSHNSPLHF.

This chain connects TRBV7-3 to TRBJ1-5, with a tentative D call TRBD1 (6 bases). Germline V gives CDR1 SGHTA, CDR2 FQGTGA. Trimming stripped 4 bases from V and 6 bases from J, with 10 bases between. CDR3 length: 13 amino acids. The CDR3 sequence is CASSSGAGQPQHF. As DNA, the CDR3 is TGTGCCAGCAGCTCAGGGGCAGGTCAGCCCCAGCATTTT.

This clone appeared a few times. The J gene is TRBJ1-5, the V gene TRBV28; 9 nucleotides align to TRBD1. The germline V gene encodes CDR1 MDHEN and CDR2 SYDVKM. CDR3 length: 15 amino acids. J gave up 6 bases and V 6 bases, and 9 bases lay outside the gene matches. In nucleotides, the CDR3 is TGTGCCAGCAGCTCGGACAGGGGTTGGGGTCAGCCCCAGCATTTT. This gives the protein CASSSDRGWGQPQHF.

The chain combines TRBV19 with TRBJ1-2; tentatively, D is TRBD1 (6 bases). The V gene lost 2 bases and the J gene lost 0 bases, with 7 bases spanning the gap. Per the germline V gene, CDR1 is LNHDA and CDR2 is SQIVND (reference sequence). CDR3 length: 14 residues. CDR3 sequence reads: CASSIQGSNYGYTF. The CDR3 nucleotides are TGTGCCAGTAGTATACAGGGGTCTAACTATGGCTACACCTTC.

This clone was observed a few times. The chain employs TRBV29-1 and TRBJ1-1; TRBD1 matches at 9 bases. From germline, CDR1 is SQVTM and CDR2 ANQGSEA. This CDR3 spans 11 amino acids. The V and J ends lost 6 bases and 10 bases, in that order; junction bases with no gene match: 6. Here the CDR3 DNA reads TGCAGCGTAAGGGACAGGGAAGGAGCTTTCTTT. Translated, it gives CSVRDREGAFF. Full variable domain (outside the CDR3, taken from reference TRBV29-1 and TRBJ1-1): SAVISQKPSRDICQRGTSLTIQCQVDSQVTMMFWYRQQPGQSLTLIATANQGSEATYESGFVIDKFPISRPNLTFSTLTVSNMSPEDSSIYLCSVRDREGAFFGQGTRLTVV.

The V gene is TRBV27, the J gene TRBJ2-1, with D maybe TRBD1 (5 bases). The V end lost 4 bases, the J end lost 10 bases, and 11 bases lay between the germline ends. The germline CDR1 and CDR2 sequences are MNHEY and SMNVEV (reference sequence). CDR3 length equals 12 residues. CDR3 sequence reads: CASSSPGIEQFF. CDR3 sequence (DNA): TGTGCCAGCAGTTCCCCAGGGATCGAGCAGTTCTTC.

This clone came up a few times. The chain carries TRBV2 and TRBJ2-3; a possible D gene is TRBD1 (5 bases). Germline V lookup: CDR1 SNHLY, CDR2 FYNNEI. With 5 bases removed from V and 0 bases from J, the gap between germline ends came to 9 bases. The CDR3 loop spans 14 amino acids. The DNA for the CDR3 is TGTGCCAGCAGTCAGGGCTGGAGCACAGATACGCAGTATTTT. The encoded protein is CASSQGWSTDTQYF.

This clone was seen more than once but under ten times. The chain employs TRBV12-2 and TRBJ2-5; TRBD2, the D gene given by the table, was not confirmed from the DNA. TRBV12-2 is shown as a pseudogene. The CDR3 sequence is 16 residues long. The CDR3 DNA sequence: TGTGCAAGTCGCCCGGCTAGCGGGGACTGGGGAGAGACCCAGTACTTC. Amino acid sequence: CASRPASGDWGETQYF.

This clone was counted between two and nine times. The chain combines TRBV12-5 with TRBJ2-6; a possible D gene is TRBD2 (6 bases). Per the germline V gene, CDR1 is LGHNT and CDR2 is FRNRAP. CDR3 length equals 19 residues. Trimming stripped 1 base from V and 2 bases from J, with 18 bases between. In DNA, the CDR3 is TGTGCTAGTGGTTTGGCCCGGGGAGGTCTCCTACCTGGGGCCAACGTCCTGACTTTC. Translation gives CASGLARGGLLPGANVLTF. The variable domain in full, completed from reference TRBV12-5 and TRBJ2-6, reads DARVTQTPRHKVTEMGQEVTMRCQPILGHNTVFWYRQTMMQGLELLAYFRNRAPLDDSGMPKDRFSAEMPDATLATLKIQPSEPRDSAVYFCASGLARGGLLPGANVLTFGAGSRLTVL.

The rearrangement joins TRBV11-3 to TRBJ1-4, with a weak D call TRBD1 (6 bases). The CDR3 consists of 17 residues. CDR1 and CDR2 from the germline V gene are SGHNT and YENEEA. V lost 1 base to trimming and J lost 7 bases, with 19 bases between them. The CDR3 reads CASSLGDTYPRGEKLFF. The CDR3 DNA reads TGTGCCAGCAGCTTAGGGGACACCTATCCACGCGGTGAAAAACTGTTTTTT.

The CDR3 DNA reads TGTGCCAGCAGCCTCGCGACAGGGGTAACAAACATTCAGTACTTC. Translation gives CASSLATGVTNIQYF. This sequence joins TRBV5-4 and TRBJ2-4, with 8 bases matching TRBD1. The germline gives CDR1 SGHNT, CDR2 YYREEE (reference sequence). The length of the CDR3 is 15 residues. The V gene end was trimmed by 4 bases and the J gene end by 6 bases; junction bases not matched to a gene: 9.

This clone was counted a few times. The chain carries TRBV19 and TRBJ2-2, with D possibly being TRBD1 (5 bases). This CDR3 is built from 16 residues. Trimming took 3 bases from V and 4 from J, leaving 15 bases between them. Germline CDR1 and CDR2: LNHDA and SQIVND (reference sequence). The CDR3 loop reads CASSIGVTDATGELFF. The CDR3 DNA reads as TGTGCCAGTAGTATTGGAGTGACAGATGCCACCGGGGAGCTGTTTTTT.

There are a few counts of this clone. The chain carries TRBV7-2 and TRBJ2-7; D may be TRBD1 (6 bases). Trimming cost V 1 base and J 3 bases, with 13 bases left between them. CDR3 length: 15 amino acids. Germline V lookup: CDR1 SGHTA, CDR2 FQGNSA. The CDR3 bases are TGTGCCAGCAGCTTAGGTGGCAGGGGATACTACGAGCAGTACGTC. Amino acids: CASSLGGRGYYEQYV.

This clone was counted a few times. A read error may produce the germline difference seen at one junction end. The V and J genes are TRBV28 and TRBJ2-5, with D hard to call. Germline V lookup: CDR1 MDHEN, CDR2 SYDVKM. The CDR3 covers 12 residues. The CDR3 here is CASSLPPENQYF. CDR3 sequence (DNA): TGTGCAAGCAGTTTACCCCCCGAGAACCAGTACTTC.

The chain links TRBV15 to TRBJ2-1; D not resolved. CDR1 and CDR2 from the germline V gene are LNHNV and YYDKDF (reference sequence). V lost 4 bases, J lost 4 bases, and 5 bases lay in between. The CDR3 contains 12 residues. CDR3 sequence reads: CATSTGYNEQFF. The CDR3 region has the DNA TGTGCCACCAGCACCGGTTACAATGAGCAGTTCTTC.

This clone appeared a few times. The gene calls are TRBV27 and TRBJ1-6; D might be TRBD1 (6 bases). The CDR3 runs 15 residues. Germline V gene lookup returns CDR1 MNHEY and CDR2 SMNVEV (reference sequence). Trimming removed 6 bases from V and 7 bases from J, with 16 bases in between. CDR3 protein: CASRSGRGTNSPLHF. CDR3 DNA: TGTGCCAGCAGGTCCGGAAGGGGGACAAATTCACCCCTCCACTTT.

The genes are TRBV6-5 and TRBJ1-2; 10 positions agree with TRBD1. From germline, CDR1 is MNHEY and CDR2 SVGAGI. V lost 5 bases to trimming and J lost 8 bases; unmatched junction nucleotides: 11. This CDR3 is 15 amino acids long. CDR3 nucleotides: TGTGCCAGCAGTGGGACAGGGGAGCGGGATCGCGGCTACACCTTC. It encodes CASSGTGERDRGYTF.

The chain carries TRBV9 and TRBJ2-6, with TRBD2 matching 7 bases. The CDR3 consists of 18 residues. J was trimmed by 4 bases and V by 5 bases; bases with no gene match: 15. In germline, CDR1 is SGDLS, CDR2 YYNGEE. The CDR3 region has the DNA TGTGCCAGCAGTCCCGATACAAGGGGAGGGGCCGGGGCCAACGTCCTGACTTTC. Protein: CASSPDTRGGAGANVLTF.

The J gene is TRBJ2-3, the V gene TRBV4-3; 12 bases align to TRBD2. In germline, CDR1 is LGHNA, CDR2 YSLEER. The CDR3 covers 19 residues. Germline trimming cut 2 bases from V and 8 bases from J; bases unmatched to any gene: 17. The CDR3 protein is CASSQQTPGTSGLGGTQYF. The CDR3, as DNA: TGCGCCAGCAGCCAACAAACGCCCGGGACTAGCGGGCTAGGGGGTACGCAGTATTTT.

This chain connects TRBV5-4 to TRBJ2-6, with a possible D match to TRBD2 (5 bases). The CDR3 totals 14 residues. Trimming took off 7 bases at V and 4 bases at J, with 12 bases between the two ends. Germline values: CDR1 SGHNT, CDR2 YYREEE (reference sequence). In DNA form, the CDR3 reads TGTGCCAGCGCCCTGAGGGCAGGGGCCAACGTCCTGACTTTC. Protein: CASALRAGANVLTF.

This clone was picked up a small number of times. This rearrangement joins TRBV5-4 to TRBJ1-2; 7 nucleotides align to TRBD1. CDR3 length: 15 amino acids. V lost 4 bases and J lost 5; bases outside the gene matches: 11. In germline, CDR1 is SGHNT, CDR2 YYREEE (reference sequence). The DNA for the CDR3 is TGTGCCAGCAGCCCTGACAGGGTTCGGGGATATGGCTACACCTTC. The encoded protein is CASSPDRVRGYGYTF.

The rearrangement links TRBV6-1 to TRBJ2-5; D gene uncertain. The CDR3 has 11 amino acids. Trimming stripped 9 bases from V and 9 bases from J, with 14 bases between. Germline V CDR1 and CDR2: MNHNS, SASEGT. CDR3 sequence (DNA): TGTGCCAGATCTACCCTTCAGGCCCAGTACTTC. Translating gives CARSTLQAQYF.

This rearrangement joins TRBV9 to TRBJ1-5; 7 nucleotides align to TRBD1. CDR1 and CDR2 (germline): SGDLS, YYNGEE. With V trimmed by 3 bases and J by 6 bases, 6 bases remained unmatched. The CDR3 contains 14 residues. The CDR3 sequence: CASSADREGQPQHF. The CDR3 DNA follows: TGTGCCAGCAGCGCCGACAGGGAAGGTCAGCCCCAGCATTTT.